This T cell receptor beta chain was captured by sequencing in a study of T cells in Graves' hyperthyroidism and ophthalmopathy. The V and J ends lost 8 bases and 3 bases respectively, with 13 bases between them. There are 13 residues in the CDR3. Germline values: CDR1 PRHDT, CDR2 FYEKMQ (reference sequence). Amplification of TCR beta CDR3 regions used RNA as the template. TCR CDR3 underwent first-round RT-PCR with the HTBI primer set. TCRdb ran MiXCR on the multiplex PCR reads and lists one entry per CDR3 protein. The sample yields under 550,000 distinct CDR3 sequences, 20% seen once. The receptor was derived from a man aged 35 to 55 with Graves' ophthalmopathy. The specimen was blood. The gene calls are TRBV13 and TRBJ1-2; tentatively, D is TRBD1 (5 bases). CDR3 sequence reads: CASGAGFDYGYTF. The CDR3 DNA is TGTGCCAGCGGGGCGGGTTTTGACTATGGCTACACCTTC.